This T cell receptor (beta chain) was observed in a study of T cells in localized non-small cell lung cancer. The CDR3 runs 14 residues. The V gene's germline CDR1 is SGHNT and CDR2 YYREEE (reference sequence). V shed 2 bases and J shed 3 bases, with 11 bases lying between them. Turning to this clone: Its antigen is currently unknown.

Findings of the study overall: Maximal T cell clonality occurred in uninvolved adjacent lung, with tumor ranking below it. Higher T cell density in the blood was associated with longer overall survival, whereas higher adjacent-lung clonality associated with shorter survival. Only one tumor region went through sequencing, so heterogeneity may still be there. When the top 100 tumor clones were examined, a median approximately 59 of them also appeared in the adjacent lung, which was paired and uninvolved.

Repertoires were generated with immunoSEQ multiplex PCR, while TCRdb's copy carries only in-frame clones and drops some. The sample includes about 17,000 clones, around 80% of them seen just once. The V call is TRBV5-4, the J call TRBJ1-2; D is unresolved. This receptor was identified in a male donor at least 60 years old with stage III lung adenocarcinoma. Source: peripheral blood, taken before any cancer treatment. CDR3 nucleotides: TGTGCCAGCAGCTTAACTGGGCTGGACTATGGCTACACCTTC. This sequence encodes CASSLTGLDYGYTF.